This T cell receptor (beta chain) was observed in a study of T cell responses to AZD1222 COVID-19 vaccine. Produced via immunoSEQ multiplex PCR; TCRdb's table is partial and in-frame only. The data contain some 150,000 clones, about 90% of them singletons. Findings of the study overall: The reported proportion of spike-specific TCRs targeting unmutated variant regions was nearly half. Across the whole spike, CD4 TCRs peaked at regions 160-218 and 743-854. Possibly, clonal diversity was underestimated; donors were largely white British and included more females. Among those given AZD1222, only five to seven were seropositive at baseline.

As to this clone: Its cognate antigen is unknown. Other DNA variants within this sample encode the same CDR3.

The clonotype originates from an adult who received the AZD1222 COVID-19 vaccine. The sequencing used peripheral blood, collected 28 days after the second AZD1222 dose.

The CDR3 region has the DNA TGTGCCAGCAGCTTTTTGGGCGAGCAGTACTTC. Translation gives CASSFLGEQYF. The chain employs TRBV7-2 and TRBJ2-7; unclear D gene. Germline V lookup: CDR1 SGHTA, CDR2 FQGNSA. Trimming removed 3 bases from V and 6 bases from J, with 6 bases in between. CDR3 length: 11 residues.